This T cell receptor beta chain emerged from a study of T cell responses to AZD1222 COVID-19 vaccine. General study results and limits: Researchers took repertoire samples only after the peak T cell response had come. Clonal diversity was possibly underestimated; the donors were predominantly white British and more often female.

This clone was detected a few times. Its cognate antigen is unknown. Profiled with immunoSEQ multiplex PCR; TCRdb holds only in-frame clones, not every one. Among 90,000 to 140,000 clones listed, more than 75% were seen once. This CDR3 contains 12 residues. Trimming cost V 5 bases and J 0 bases, with 5 bases left between them. V gene TRBV12-3 or TRBV12-4 combines with J gene TRBJ2-7; D might be TRBD2 (5 bases). This material consisted of peripheral blood, taken on day 0 of AZD1222 vaccination. This clonotype was obtained from an adult in good health. CDR3 sequence: CASSTSSYEQYF. CDR3 nucleotide sequence: TGTGCCAGCAGTACTAGCTCCTACGAGCAGTACTTC.